This passage covers 18 T cell receptor beta chains from one sample sequenced in a study of cytomegalovirus exposure and HLA in healthy donors. Libraries were prepared by immunoSEQ multiplex PCR; TCRdb keeps only in-frame clonotypes and omits some of them. This table holds approximately 140,000 clones, approximately 86% found once. The sample was PBMCs. The receptor source for this set is a woman between 18 and 29 years old in good health and CMV-seropositive.

The CDR3 loop is CASKPYSGGETQYF. As DNA, the CDR3 is TGCGCCAGCAAACCATATTCCGGGGGGGAGACCCAGTACTTC. The chain combines TRBV5-1 with TRBJ2-5; 7 bases are shared with TRBD2. Germline lookup yields CDR1 SGHRS and CDR2 YFSETQ. V was pared by 6 bases and J by 5 bases, with 10 bases of the junction left unmatched. This CDR3 spans 14 amino acids.

The chain combines TRBV4-1 with TRBJ1-3; D remains ambiguous. Germline values: CDR1 MGHRA, CDR2 YSYEKL. The CDR3 has 16 amino acids. The ends were cut back, 0 bases at V and 0 bases at J, with 9 bases in the middle. In DNA, the CDR3 is TGCGCCAGCAGCCAAGATGAGGCGGACTCTGGAAACACCATATATTTT. Protein sequence: CASSQDEADSGNTIYF.

J is TRBJ2-5 and V is TRBV14; no definite D call. Trimming cost V 4 bases and J 7 bases, with 16 bases left between them. The CDR3 totals 14 residues. Germline lookup yields CDR1 SGHDN and CDR2 FVKESK. Written as DNA, the CDR3 is TGTGCCAGCAGCCGAACGCCGGCTAGGTGGACCCAGTACTTC. It codes for CASSRTPARWTQYF.

V and J are TRBV5-4 and TRBJ1-3, with 9 bases that match TRBD1. The germline gives CDR1 SGHNT, CDR2 YYREEE (reference sequence). This CDR3 contains 17 residues. The trim removed 4 bases at V and 4 bases at J, leaving 12 bases unmatched. CDR3 sequence reads: CASSARQGEMSGNTIYF. Written as DNA, the CDR3 is TGTGCCAGCAGCGCGAGACAGGGGGAGATGTCCGGAAACACCATATATTTT.

The chain uses TRBV6-6 and TRBJ2-7, with TRBD1 identical over 8 bases. The ends lost 0 bases at V and 6 bases at J; junction bases unmatched: 4. This CDR3 spans 14 amino acids. Germline CDR1 reads MNHNY; CDR2 reads SVGAGI (reference sequence). Written as DNA, the CDR3 is TGTGCCAGCAGTTACTCGGTCAGGGGGCGCGAGCAGTACTTC. Amino acids: CASSYSVRGREQYF.

The chain uses TRBV7-9 and TRBJ1-4; 9 bases line up with TRBD1. CDR3 length: 17 amino acids. J gave up 7 bases and V 3 bases, and 12 bases lay outside the gene matches. The germline V gene encodes CDR1 SEHNR and CDR2 FQNEAQ (reference sequence). The CDR3 coding sequence is TGTGCCAGCAGCTTTTCACCTTCGGGACAGGGTTTTGAAAAACTGTTTTTT. Residues: CASSFSPSGQGFEKLFF.

This clone was seen repeatedly, ten times or more. The chain carries TRBV2 and TRBJ1-2; a weak D match, TRBD1 (6 bases). The V end was cut by 7 bases, the J end by 4 bases, with 16 bases between. The CDR3 is 14 amino acids. The germline CDR1 and CDR2 sequences are SNHLY and FYNNEI. The CDR3 DNA sequence: TGTGCCAGCACAGAGGACAGATTCCCCTATGGCTACACCTTC. Translation: CASTEDRFPYGYTF.

This chain connects TRBV29-1 to TRBJ1-2; no firm D call. CDR1 and CDR2 (germline): SQVTM, ANQGSEA. This CDR3 comprises 11 residues. V shed 6 bases and J shed 4 bases, with 9 bases lying between them. CDR3 sequence reads: CSVSEIYGYTF. The CDR3 nucleotides read TGCAGCGTCTCAGAAATCTATGGCTACACCTTC. Combining the CDR3 with reference TRBV29-1 and TRBJ1-2 gives the whole variable domain SAVISQKPSRDICQRGTSLTIQCQVDSQVTMMFWYRQQPGQSLTLIATANQGSEATYESGFVIDKFPISRPNLTFSTLTVSNMSPEDSSIYLCSVSEIYGYTFGSGTRLTVV.

The genes are TRBV5-4 and TRBJ2-1; D possibly corresponds to TRBD1 (5 bases). This CDR3 has 15 amino acids. Germline CDR1 and CDR2: SGHNT and YYREEE (reference sequence). Trimming pared 0 bases from V and 4 bases from J, leaving 11 bases between. The CDR3, as DNA: TGTGCCAGCAGCTTGGACAGGACCACATACAATGAGCAGTTCTTC. Translation gives CASSLDRTTYNEQFF.

The rearrangement joins TRBV9 to TRBJ2-3; 8 nucleotides agree with TRBD2. Germline-derived CDR1 and CDR2 are SGDLS and YYNGEE. V trimming: 0 bases; J trimming: 3 bases; junction bases outside the gene matches: 6. The CDR3 is 16 amino acids. In DNA, the CDR3 is TGTGCCAGCAGCGTAGCTCTAGCGGGCGGAACAGATACGCAGTATTTT. Translated, it gives CASSVALAGGTDTQYF.

This clone has a single count. V gene TRBV14 combines with J gene TRBJ2-3; unclear D gene. The CDR3 spans 12 residues. V lost 2 bases to trimming and J lost 5 bases, with 5 bases between them. Germline V lookup: CDR1 SGHDN, CDR2 FVKESK. The CDR3 is CASSQNQDTQYF. CDR3 in DNA: TGTGCCAGCAGCCAAAATCAAGATACGCAGTATTTT.

The J gene is TRBJ2-7, the V gene TRBV7-2, with a possible D match to TRBD1 (5 bases). Germline V gene lookup returns CDR1 SGHTA and CDR2 FQGNSA. V was pared by 1 base and J by 3 bases, with 7 bases between. The CDR3 contains 13 residues. The CDR3 DNA reads as TGTGCCAGCAGCTTAGGCAGGGACTACGAGCAGTACTTC. Amino acid sequence: CASSLGRDYEQYF.

V gene TRBV9 combines with J gene TRBJ1-5, with a possible D match to TRBD1 (6 bases). V lost 5 bases and J lost 0, with 12 bases in between. The CDR3 has 15 amino acids. Per germline, CDR1 SGDLS and CDR2 YYNGEE. CDR3 residues: CASSEGHYSNQPQHF. CDR3 bases: TGTGCCAGCAGTGAGGGACACTATAGCAATCAGCCCCAGCATTTT.

This sequence joins TRBV7-9 and TRBJ1-1; TRBD1 matches at 8 bases. The J segment lost 10 bases and the V segment lost 5 bases, leaving 6 bases of the junction unmatched. There are 12 residues in the CDR3. Germline V gene sequence: CDR1 SEHNR, CDR2 FQNEAQ (reference sequence). CDR3 region: CASSPEDRGAFF. The CDR3 coding sequence is TGTGCCAGCAGCCCGGAAGACAGGGGAGCTTTCTTT. The full variable domain, in which reference TRBV7-9 and TRBJ1-1 provide the parts outside the CDR3, is DTGVSQNPRHKITKRGQNVTFRCDPISEHNRLYWYRQTLGQGPEFLTYFQNEAQLEKSRLLSDRFSAERPKGSFSTLEIQRTEQGDSAMYLCASSPEDRGAFFGQGTRLTVV.

This chain joins TRBV27 and TRBJ2-2; D may be TRBD1 (6 bases). This CDR3 is built from 15 residues. Germline CDR1 reads MNHEY; CDR2 reads SMNVEV (reference sequence). V lost 3 bases and J 4 bases, leaving 12 bases between the germline ends. CDR3 loop: CASSFLQGPTGELFF. CDR3 nucleotide sequence: TGTGCCAGCAGTTTCCTACAGGGACCCACCGGGGAGCTGTTTTTT.

This rearrangement joins TRBV4-1 to TRBJ2-7, with 7 bases aligning to TRBD2. V gave up 0 bases and J gave up 12 bases; unmatched junction bases: 8. The CDR3 loop spans 13 amino acids. Germline V gene sequence: CDR1 MGHRA, CDR2 YSYEKL. The CDR3 sequence is CASSQDAQGLRYF. CDR3 bases: TGCGCCAGCAGCCAAGATGCCCAGGGACTACGGTACTTC.

The genes are TRBV9 and TRBJ2-3; 9 positions match TRBD2. J gave up 2 bases and V 0 bases, and 4 bases lay outside the gene matches. The CDR3 sequence is 16 residues long. The germline V gene has CDR1 SGDLS and CDR2 YYNGEE. In nucleotides, the CDR3 is TGTGCCAGCAGCGTAGGGACTAGCGTTTCCACAGATACGCAGTATTTT. This translates into CASSVGTSVSTDTQYF.

The chain links TRBV4-1 to TRBJ2-1; D remains ambiguous. Per germline, CDR1 MGHRA and CDR2 YSYEKL. The CDR3 runs to 15 residues. Trimming removed 4 bases at V and 0 bases at J, with 10 bases between. Here the CDR3 DNA reads TGCGCCAGCAGCCCCGGGTGGAGCTCCTACAATGAGCAGTTCTTC. As protein: CASSPGWSSYNEQFF.